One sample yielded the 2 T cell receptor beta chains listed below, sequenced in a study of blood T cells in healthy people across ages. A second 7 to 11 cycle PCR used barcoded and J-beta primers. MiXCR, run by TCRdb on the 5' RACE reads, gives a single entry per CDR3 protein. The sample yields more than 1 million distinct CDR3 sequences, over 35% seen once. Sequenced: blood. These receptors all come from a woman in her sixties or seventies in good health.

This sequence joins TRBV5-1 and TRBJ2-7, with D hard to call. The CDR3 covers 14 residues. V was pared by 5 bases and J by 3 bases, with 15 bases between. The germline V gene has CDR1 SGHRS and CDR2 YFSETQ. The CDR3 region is CASSLGLPGYEQYF. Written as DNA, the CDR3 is TGCGCCAGCAGTCTCGGTCTCCCGGGCTACGAGCAGTACTTC.

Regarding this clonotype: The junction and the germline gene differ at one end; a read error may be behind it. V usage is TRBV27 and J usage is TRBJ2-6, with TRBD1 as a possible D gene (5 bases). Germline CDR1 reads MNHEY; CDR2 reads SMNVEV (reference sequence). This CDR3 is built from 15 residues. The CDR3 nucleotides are TGTGCCAGCAGTGAACTGAGCTCTGGGGCCAACGTCCCGACTTTC. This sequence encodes CASSELSSGANVPTF.